These 25 T cell receptor beta chains were all obtained from the same sample, sequenced in a study of lymphopenia after photon versus proton radiotherapy. Assay used: immunoSEQ multiplex PCR; TCRdb lists only in-frame clones, some missing. This sample has around 6,800 clones; over 65% occur once, and the top ten carry 40% to 60%. Source: peripheral blood, taken from a patient treated with photon-based radiotherapy. The receptors were gathered from a man younger than 45 with gastric cancer.

This chain joins TRBV5-6 and TRBJ2-5; 9 nucleotides match TRBD1. With 4 bases clipped from V and 3 bases from J, the junction kept 10 bases outside the gene matches. The CDR3 consists of 16 residues. The germline V gene has CDR1 SGHDT and CDR2 YYEEEE. CDR3 nucleotides: TGTGCCAGCAGCACGCGGGGACAGGGCTTTGAAGAGACCCAGTACTTC. Its translation: CASSTRGQGFEETQYF.

The gene calls are TRBV7-8 and TRBJ2-5; 9 bases fit TRBD1. The CDR3 extends over 16 amino acids. Germline V CDR1 and CDR2: SGHVS, FQNEAQ. The trim removed 8 bases at V and 7 bases at J, leaving 17 bases unmatched. In DNA form, the CDR3 reads TGTGCCAGCGGGTGGCTCGGGACAGGGCCGCGGAGGACCCAGTACTTC. As protein: CASGWLGTGPRRTQYF.

Written as DNA, the CDR3 is TGTGCCAGCAGTTATACCTTAGTATCCGCGAACACCGGGGAGCTGTTTTTT. This translates into CASSYTLVSANTGELFF. This chain links TRBV13 with TRBJ2-2; no clear D gene. The germline gives CDR1 PRHDT, CDR2 FYEKMQ (reference sequence). Between the trimmed V and J ends, which lost 6 bases and 0 bases, there was a span of 17 bases. This CDR3 has 17 amino acids.

The CDR3 sequence: CASRPVEGGGVYGYTF. The CDR3 DNA is TGTGCCAGCAGACCGGTGGAGGGTGGAGGGGTCTATGGCTACACCTTC. The chain joins TRBV7-9 to TRBJ1-2, with a weak D call TRBD1 (5 bases). V gave up 6 bases and J gave up 4 bases, with 21 bases separating them. CDR1 is SEHNR and CDR2 is FQNEAQ in the germline V gene (reference sequence). CDR3 length equals 16 residues.

CDR3 in amino acids: CASSPGVAGVDEQYF. The DNA of the CDR3 is TGTGCCAGCAGTCCTGGAGTAGCGGGAGTCGACGAGCAGTACTTC. V gene TRBV6-5 combines with J gene TRBJ2-7, with TRBD2 matching over 9 bases. With V trimmed by 5 bases and J by 5 bases, 10 bases remained unmatched. The CDR3 contains 15 residues. CDR1 MNHEY and CDR2 SVGAGI come from the germline V gene.

The chain carries TRBV18 and TRBJ2-5, with D possibly matching TRBD1 (5 bases). Germline CDR1 is KGHSH and CDR2 is LQKENI. The CDR3 has 15 residues. Trimming removed 1 base from V and 5 bases from J, with 14 bases in between. As DNA, the CDR3 is TGTGCCAGCTCACCACAGGCAGGGCCCCTGGAGACCCAGTACTTC. Translated, it gives CASSPQAGPLETQYF. The full variable domain, completed using reference TRBV18 and TRBJ2-5, is NAGVMQNPRHLVRRRGQEARLRCSPMKGHSHVYWYRQLPEEGLKFMVYLQKENIIDESGMPKERFSAEFPKEGPSILRIQQVVRGDSAAYFCASSPQAGPLETQYFGPGTRLLVL.

The chain employs TRBV7-4 and TRBJ2-3, with D perhaps TRBD2 (5 bases). This CDR3 has 18 residues. Germline V gene sequence: CDR1 SGHVT, CDR2 SQSDAQ. The V gene lost 5 bases and the J gene lost 1 base, with 22 bases spanning the gap. In DNA form, the CDR3 reads TGTGCCAGCAGCCTTTGGGCGGGTCTTAACCCTGGCACAGATACGCAGTATTTT. It is translated as CASSLWAGLNPGTDTQYF.

The V and J genes are TRBV20-1 and TRBJ2-1; D gene uncertain. CDR1 is DFQATT and CDR2 is SNEGSKA in the germline V gene (reference sequence). V dropped 6 bases and J dropped 6 bases, with 9 bases sitting between them. CDR3 size: 11 residues. In DNA, the CDR3 is TGCAGTGCCCTTAACTTCAATGAGCAGTTCTTC. It is translated as CSALNFNEQFF.

This sequence joins TRBV2 and TRBJ1-3; D unclear. CDR1 is SNHLY and CDR2 is FYNNEI in the germline V gene. The CDR3 covers 14 residues. V was trimmed by 5 bases and J by 2 bases, leaving 10 bases between them. The CDR3 protein is CASSNLRAGNTIYF. In DNA, the CDR3 is TGTGCCAGCAGTAATTTACGGGCTGGAAACACCATATATTTT.

The table lists this clone with a few counts. CDR3 in amino acids: CASSLTYFPHNEQFF. CDR3 DNA: TGTGCCAGCAGCTTGACATATTTTCCACACAATGAGCAGTTCTTC. V usage is TRBV5-5 and J usage is TRBJ2-1; D is unresolved. The CDR3 sequence is 15 residues long. Germline V lookup: CDR1 SGHKS, CDR2 YYEKEE (reference sequence). V was trimmed by 1 base and J by 5 bases, leaving 13 bases between them.

This chain links TRBV6-5 with TRBJ2-7; D possibly uses TRBD1 or TRBD2 (5 bases each). Trimming cost V 0 bases and J 2 bases, with 8 bases left between them. This CDR3 comprises 14 residues. Germline CDR1 reads MNHEY; CDR2 reads SVGAGI. The CDR3 DNA reads as TGTGCCAGCAGTTACTCCGGGACGGCCTACGAGCAGTACTTC. Translating gives CASSYSGTAYEQYF.

This clone has just one count. V is TRBV4-2 and J is TRBJ2-3; 8 bases match TRBD2. The CDR3 is made up of 15 amino acids. CDR1 and CDR2 (germline): LGHNA, YNFKEQ. The trim removed 3 bases at V and 0 bases at J, leaving 2 bases unmatched. The DNA of the CDR3 is TGTGCCAGCAGCCAGCTAGCGGGCAGCACAGATACGCAGTATTTT. This encodes CASSQLAGSTDTQYF.

The chain carries TRBV1 and TRBJ1-2. TRBV1 corresponds to a pseudogene. The CDR3 has 16 residues. The CDR3 protein is CTSSRLRVRKTYGYTF. In DNA, the CDR3 is TGCACCAGCAGTAGGTTACGTGTGCGAAAGACCTATGGCTACACCTTC.

Worth noting for this clone: Other nucleotide sequences from this sample produce the same CDR3. V usage is TRBV9 and J usage is TRBJ2-7; 8 nucleotides align to TRBD2. V was clipped by 0 bases and J by 5 bases; unmatched bases: 7. Germline V gene lookup returns CDR1 SGDLS and CDR2 YYNGEE. The CDR3 sequence is 15 residues long. The chain's CDR3 is CASSVAGGFRDEQYF. CDR3 DNA: TGTGCCAGCAGCGTAGCGGGGGGGTTTCGTGACGAGCAGTACTTC.

The chain has TRBV10-3 and TRBJ2-4; D may be TRBD1 (6 bases). Germline CDR1 ENHRY, CDR2 SYGVKD. Trimming removed 3 bases at V and 6 bases at J, with 15 bases between. The CDR3 has 15 residues. The CDR3 loop reads CAISEVKGDTNIQYF. The CDR3 nucleotides read TGTGCCATCAGTGAAGTTAAGGGGGATACAAACATTCAGTACTTC.

This chain links TRBV29-1 with TRBJ2-3; 9 bases line up with TRBD1. Losses at the gene ends were 4 bases for V and 5 bases for J; bases not matched to a gene: 4. This CDR3 comprises 13 residues. Per germline, CDR1 SQVTM and CDR2 ANQGSEA. This chain's CDR3 is CSVVGTGKDTQYF. The CDR3 bases are TGCAGCGTTGTTGGGACAGGGAAAGATACGCAGTATTTT.

This clone was observed once. The genes are TRBV19 and TRBJ1-5, with 8 bases matching TRBD1. In germline, CDR1 is LNHDA, CDR2 SQIVND (reference sequence). Losses at the gene ends were 6 bases for V and 4 bases for J; bases not matched to a gene: 14. The CDR3 spans 17 residues. This CDR3 is CASRDPLRQGANQPQHF. The CDR3 bases are TGTGCCAGTAGGGACCCTCTTAGGCAGGGGGCGAATCAGCCCCAGCATTTT.

The rearrangement uses TRBV28 and TRBJ1-5, with TRBD1 matching over 9 bases. The CDR3 consists of 18 residues. With 4 bases clipped from V and 0 bases from J, the junction kept 10 bases outside the gene matches. From germline, CDR1 is MDHEN and CDR2 SYDVKM. The CDR3 loop is CASSSGTGSLYSNQPQHF. CDR3 nucleotides: TGTGCCAGCAGTTCCGGGACAGGGTCGTTGTATAGCAATCAGCCCCAGCATTTT. Drawing the rest from reference TRBV28 and TRBJ1-5, the complete variable domain is DVKVTQSSRYLVKRTGEKVFLECVQDMDHENMFWYRQDPGLGLRLIYFSYDVKMKEKGDIPEGYSVSREKKERFSLILESASTNQTSMYLCASSSGTGSLYSNQPQHFGDGTRLSIL.

This rearrangement joins TRBV9 to TRBJ2-3; D ambiguous. This CDR3 has 12 amino acids. The germline V gene has CDR1 SGDLS and CDR2 YYNGEE. V lost 3 bases, J lost 2 bases, and 4 bases lay in between. In DNA, the CDR3 is TGTGCCAGCAGCGCCGACACAGATACGCAGTATTTT. This translates into CASSADTDTQYF.

This chain links TRBV19 with TRBJ1-5; 7 positions match TRBD1. The ends lost 5 bases at V and 4 bases at J; junction bases unmatched: 8. The CDR3 length is 15 residues. CDR1 is LNHDA and CDR2 is SQIVND in the germline V gene (reference sequence). CDR3 amino acids: CASSPMTGSNQPQHF. The CDR3 DNA reads as TGTGCCAGTAGTCCGATGACAGGGTCAAATCAGCCCCAGCATTTT.

The gene calls are TRBV5-4 and TRBJ2-3, with 9 positions matching TRBD1. Germline V gene sequence: CDR1 SGHNT, CDR2 YYREEE (reference sequence). The CDR3 length is 14 residues. Unmatched junction bases numbered 2, after V lost 2 bases and J lost 4 bases. The DNA for the CDR3 is TGTGCCAGCAGCTTACAGGGGGCAGCAGATACGCAGTATTTT. Translated, it gives CASSLQGAADTQYF. Full variable domain (missing parts from reference TRBV5-4 and TRBJ2-3): ETGVTQSPTHLIKTRGQQVTLRCSSQSGHNTVSWYQQALGQGPQFIFQYYREEENGRGNFPPRFSGLQFPNYSSELNVNALELDDSALYLCASSLQGAADTQYFGPGTRLTVL.

V is TRBV4-1 and J is TRBJ2-7; TRBD2 might be the D (5 bases). Trimming removed 4 bases at V and 8 bases at J, with 15 bases between. This CDR3 has 13 residues. Germline CDR1 reads MGHRA; CDR2 reads YSYEKL. CDR3: CASSPEQGSKQYF. Written as DNA, the CDR3 is TGCGCCAGCAGCCCCGAGCAAGGGAGTAAGCAGTACTTC.

This clone came up a few times. This sequence joins TRBV25-1 and TRBJ1-6, with D possibly TRBD1 on 6 matching bases. The germline V gene encodes CDR1 MGHDK and CDR2 SYGVNS. This CDR3 comprises 14 residues. V lost 5 bases to trimming and J lost 6 bases, with 11 bases between them. The CDR3 DNA sequence: TGTGCCAGCAGTTCCGGGGGGCGTAATTCACCCCTCCACTTT. Its translation: CASSSGGRNSPLHF.

This clone has a single count. The genes are TRBV11-2 and TRBJ2-7; the match to TRBD2 covers 10 bases. V was pared by 0 bases and J by 6 bases, with 8 bases of the junction left unmatched. In germline, CDR1 is SGHAT, CDR2 FQNNGV. The CDR3 sequence is 16 residues long. This chain's CDR3 is CASSLDRLAGDGEQYF. The DNA of the CDR3 is TGTGCCAGCAGCTTAGATCGCCTAGCGGGAGACGGCGAGCAGTACTTC.

The genes are TRBV19 and TRBJ1-5; D ambiguous. V was clipped by 10 bases and J by 0 bases, with 16 bases between them. Germline CDR1 LNHDA, CDR2 SQIVND (reference sequence). The CDR3 has 15 residues. CDR3 amino acids: CATQDPGGSNQPQHF. CDR3 sequence (DNA): TGTGCCACTCAGGACCCGGGCGGTAGCAATCAGCCCCAGCATTTT.